One and the same sample provided the 10 T cell receptor beta chains below, sequenced in a study of blood T cell repertoires in COVID-19. The protocol was immunoSEQ multiplex PCR, while the TCRdb copy is restricted to in-frame clones and leaves out a portion. The data contain hundreds of thousands of clones, 86% of them singletons. Sequencing was carried out using peripheral blood. Receptors originate from a woman in her fifties or sixties who had recovered from COVID-19.

This rearrangement joins TRBV6-6 to TRBJ1-2; 11 nucleotides match TRBD1. Germline loops: CDR1 MNHNY, CDR2 SVGAGI (reference sequence). Losses at the gene ends were 5 bases for V and 7 bases for J; bases not matched to a gene: 6. The CDR3 has 14 residues. The CDR3 sequence is CASSQDRGLSGYTF. Here the CDR3 DNA reads TGTGCCAGCAGTCAGGACAGGGGGCTGTCTGGCTACACCTTC.

The V and J genes are TRBV19 and TRBJ1-3; TRBD1 aligns across 9 bases. Trimming cost V 2 bases and J 3 bases; bases outside gene matches: 5. Germline V CDR1 and CDR2: LNHDA, SQIVND (reference sequence). CDR3 length equals 16 residues. The CDR3 DNA reads as TGTGCCAGTAGTATAACAGGGGGCCAAATTGGAAACACCATATATTTT. This sequence encodes CASSITGGQIGNTIYF.

The chain joins TRBV28 to TRBJ1-1; TRBD1 might be the D (5 bases). Germline V lookup: CDR1 MDHEN, CDR2 SYDVKM. V shed 2 bases and J shed 6 bases, with 10 bases lying between them. The CDR3 is 13 residues long. The CDR3 coding sequence is TGTGCCAGCAGTTTAAGCAGGGTGTCTGAAGCTTTCTTT. Its translation: CASSLSRVSEAFF.

The chain is built from TRBV10-3 and TRBJ2-7, with 13 bases fitting TRBD2. V gave up 2 bases and J gave up 5 bases; unmatched junction bases: 3. The CDR3 contains 15 residues. The germline V gene has CDR1 ENHRY and CDR2 SYGVKD. Here the CDR3 DNA reads TGTGCCATCAGTGAGATCACTAGCGGGGGGGACGAGCAGTACTTC. Its protein product is CAISEITSGGDEQYF.

The rearrangement uses TRBV4-3 and TRBJ1-2; D might be TRBD1 (5 bases). The CDR3 loop spans 14 amino acids. The V end lost 1 base, the J end lost 5 bases, and 11 bases lay between the germline ends. Germline-derived CDR1 and CDR2 are LGHNA and YSLEER. Here the CDR3 DNA reads TGCGCCAGCAGCCAAGTCGACAGCGCGTATGGCTACACCTTC. It yields the protein CASSQVDSAYGYTF.

DNA of the CDR3: TGTGCCAGCAGCCGCATCGGGGGGGTTAGCGAGCAGTTCTTC. This sequence encodes CASSRIGGVSEQFF. The rearrangement uses TRBV4-2 and TRBJ2-1; TRBD2 matches at 8 bases. V shed 4 bases, J shed 10 bases, and the junction held 9 bases outside the gene matches. This CDR3 contains 14 residues. Germline V gene data show CDR1 as LGHNA and CDR2 as YNFKEQ.

The rearrangement uses TRBV12-3 or TRBV12-4 and TRBJ1-1; no clear D. Trimming removed 6 bases at V and 6 bases at J, with 8 bases between. The CDR3 is 11 residues long. The CDR3 protein is CASRLAPEAFF. DNA of the CDR3: TGTGCCAGCAGACTAGCCCCTGAAGCTTTCTTT.

This chain connects TRBV6-2 or TRBV6-3 to TRBJ1-2; 9 bases are a match to TRBD1. CDR3 length: 14 amino acids. Germline V gene sequence: CDR1 MNHEY, CDR2 SVGEGT. V lost 1 base, J lost 7 bases, and 4 bases stayed unmatched. For the CDR3, the DNA is TGTGCCAGCAGTTACTACACAGGGGGCGGTGGCTACACCTTC. It is translated as CASSYYTGGGGYTF.

The V call is TRBV5-1, the J call TRBJ1-3; no definite D call. CDR3 size: 16 residues. Trimming pared 0 bases from V and 3 bases from J, leaving 13 bases between. Germline V gene lookup returns CDR1 SGHRS and CDR2 YFSETQ. The CDR3 spells CASSLAGAERGNTIYF. CDR3 in DNA: TGCGCCAGCAGCTTGGCCGGTGCGGAACGTGGAAACACCATATATTTT. The variable domain in full, with the rest retrieved from reference TRBV5-1 and TRBJ1-3, is KAGVTQTPRYLIKTRGQQVTLSCSPISGHRSVSWYQQTPGQGLQFLFEYFSETQRNKGNFPGRFSGRQFSNSRSEMNVSTLELGDSALYLCASSLAGAERGNTIYFGEGSWLTVV.

The chain employs TRBV7-9 and TRBJ2-5; 9 positions match TRBD2. V shed 1 base, J shed 0 bases, and the junction held 6 bases outside the gene matches. This CDR3 contains 17 residues. Germline V gene sequence: CDR1 SEHNR, CDR2 FQNEAQ (reference sequence). In DNA form, the CDR3 reads TGTGCCAGCAGCTTAGTCCGGGTAGCGGGGGACCAAGAGACCCAGTACTTC. This encodes CASSLVRVAGDQETQYF.